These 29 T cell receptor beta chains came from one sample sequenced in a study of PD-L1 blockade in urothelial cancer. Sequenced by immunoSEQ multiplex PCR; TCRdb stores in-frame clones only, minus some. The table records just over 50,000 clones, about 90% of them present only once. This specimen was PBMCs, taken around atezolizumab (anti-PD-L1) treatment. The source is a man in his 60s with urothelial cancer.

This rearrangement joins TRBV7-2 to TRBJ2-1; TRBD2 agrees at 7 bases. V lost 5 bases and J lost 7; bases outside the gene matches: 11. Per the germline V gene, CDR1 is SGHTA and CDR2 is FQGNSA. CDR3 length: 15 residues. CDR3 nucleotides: TGTGCCAGCAGCGTTGGACTAGGCATCGGAAATGAGCAGTTCTTC. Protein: CASSVGLGIGNEQFF.

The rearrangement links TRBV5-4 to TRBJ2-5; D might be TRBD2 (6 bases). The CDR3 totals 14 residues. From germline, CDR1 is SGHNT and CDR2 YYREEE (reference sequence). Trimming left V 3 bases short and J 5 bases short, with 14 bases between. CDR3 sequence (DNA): TGTGCCAGCAGCTATACCGGGACTGAGGAGACCCAGTACTTC. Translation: CASSYTGTEETQYF.

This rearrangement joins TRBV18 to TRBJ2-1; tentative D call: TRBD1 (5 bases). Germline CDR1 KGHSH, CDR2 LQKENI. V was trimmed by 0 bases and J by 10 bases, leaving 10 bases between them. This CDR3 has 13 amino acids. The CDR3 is CASSPPYPGEQFF. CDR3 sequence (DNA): TGTGCCAGCTCACCACCCTACCCAGGGGAGCAGTTCTTC.

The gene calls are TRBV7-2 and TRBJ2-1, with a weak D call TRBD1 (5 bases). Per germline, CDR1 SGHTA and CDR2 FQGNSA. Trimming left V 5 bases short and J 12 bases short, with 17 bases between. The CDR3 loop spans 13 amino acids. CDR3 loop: CASSLGPGLVQFF. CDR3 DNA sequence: TGTGCCAGCAGCCTAGGTCCAGGGCTCGTGCAGTTCTTC.

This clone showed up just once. This chain's CDR3 is CATSREAGPYEQYF. The CDR3 DNA is TGTGCCACCAGCAGAGAGGCGGGGCCCTACGAGCAGTACTTC. The chain links TRBV15 to TRBJ2-7; tentative D call: TRBD2 (6 bases). This CDR3 has 14 residues. Trimming took 0 bases from V and 2 from J, leaving 8 bases between them. CDR1 LNHNV and CDR2 YYDKDF come from the germline V gene (reference sequence).

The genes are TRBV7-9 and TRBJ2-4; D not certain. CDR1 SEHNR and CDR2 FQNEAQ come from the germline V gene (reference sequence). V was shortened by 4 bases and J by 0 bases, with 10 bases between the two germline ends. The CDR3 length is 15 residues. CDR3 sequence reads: CASSSTELAKNIQYF. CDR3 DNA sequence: TGTGCCAGCAGCTCGACTGAGCTAGCCAAAAACATTCAGTACTTC.

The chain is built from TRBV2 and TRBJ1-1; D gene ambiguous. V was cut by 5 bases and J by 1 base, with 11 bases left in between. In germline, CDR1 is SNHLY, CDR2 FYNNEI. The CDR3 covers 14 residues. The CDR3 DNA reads TGTGCCAGCAGTTCCGACACTGGGAACACTGAAGCTTTCTTT. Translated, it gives CASSSDTGNTEAFF.

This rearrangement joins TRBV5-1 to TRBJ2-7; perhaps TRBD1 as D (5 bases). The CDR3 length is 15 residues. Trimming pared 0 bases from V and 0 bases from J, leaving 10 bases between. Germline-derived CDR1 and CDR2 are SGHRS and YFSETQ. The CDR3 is CASSLEDRFSYEQYF. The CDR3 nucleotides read TGCGCCAGCAGCTTGGAAGACAGATTCTCCTACGAGCAGTACTTC.

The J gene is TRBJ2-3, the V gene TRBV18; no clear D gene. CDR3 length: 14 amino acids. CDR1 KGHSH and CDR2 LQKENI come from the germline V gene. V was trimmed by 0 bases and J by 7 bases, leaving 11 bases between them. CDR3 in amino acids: CASSPPSNTNTQYF. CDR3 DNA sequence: TGTGCCAGCTCACCACCGTCCAACACGAATACGCAGTATTTT.

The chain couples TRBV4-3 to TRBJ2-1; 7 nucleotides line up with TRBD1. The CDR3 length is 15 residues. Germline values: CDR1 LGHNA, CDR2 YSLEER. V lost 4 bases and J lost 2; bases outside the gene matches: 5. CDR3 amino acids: CASSPRQGAYNEQFF. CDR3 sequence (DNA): TGCGCCAGCAGCCCAAGACAGGGAGCCTACAATGAGCAGTTCTTC.

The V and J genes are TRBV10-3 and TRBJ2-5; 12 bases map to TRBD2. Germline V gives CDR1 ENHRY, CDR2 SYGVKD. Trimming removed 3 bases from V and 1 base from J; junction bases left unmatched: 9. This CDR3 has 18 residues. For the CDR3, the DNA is TGTGCCATCAGTGAACGTCTAGCGGGGGGGCGGGGCCAAGAGACCCAGTACTTC. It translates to CAISERLAGGRGQETQYF.

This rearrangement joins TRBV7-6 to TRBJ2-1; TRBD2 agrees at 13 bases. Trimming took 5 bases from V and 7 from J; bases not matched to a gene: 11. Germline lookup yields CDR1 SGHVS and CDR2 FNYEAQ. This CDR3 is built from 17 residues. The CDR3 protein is CASSPSLAGGRKNEQFF. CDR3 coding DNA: TGTGCCAGCAGCCCTTCACTAGCGGGGGGGCGAAAGAATGAGCAGTTCTTC.

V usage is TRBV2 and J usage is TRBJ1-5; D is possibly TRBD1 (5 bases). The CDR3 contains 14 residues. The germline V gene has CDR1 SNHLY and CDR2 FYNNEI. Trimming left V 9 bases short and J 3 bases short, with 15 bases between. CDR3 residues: CASNMDIPNQPQHF. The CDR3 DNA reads TGTGCCAGTAACATGGACATCCCCAATCAGCCCCAGCATTTT. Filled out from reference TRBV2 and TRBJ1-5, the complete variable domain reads EPEVTQTPSHQVTQMGQEVILRCVPISNHLYFYWYRQILGQKVEFLVSFYNNEISEKSEIFDDQFSVERPDGSNFTLKIRSTKLEDSAMYFCASNMDIPNQPQHFGDGTRLSIL.

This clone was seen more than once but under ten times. CDR3 nucleotide sequence: TGTGCCAGCAGTGAACAAAGAGGAAACTATGGCTACACCTTC. Amino acids: CASSEQRGNYGYTF. This rearrangement joins TRBV6-1 to TRBJ1-2; D is ambiguous. This CDR3 is built from 14 residues. The germline CDR1 and CDR2 sequences are MNHNS and SASEGT. V lost 2 bases and J 2 bases, leaving 9 bases between the germline ends.

The CDR3 here is CASRRTGGRRNTEAFF. In DNA, the CDR3 is TGTGCCAGCAGACGGACAGGGGGCCGTCGGAACACTGAAGCTTTCTTT. The chain couples TRBV27 to TRBJ1-1; 11 positions agree with TRBD1. Unmatched junction bases numbered 7, after V lost 6 bases and J lost 1 base. Germline lookup yields CDR1 MNHEY and CDR2 SMNVEV (reference sequence). The CDR3 length is 16 residues.

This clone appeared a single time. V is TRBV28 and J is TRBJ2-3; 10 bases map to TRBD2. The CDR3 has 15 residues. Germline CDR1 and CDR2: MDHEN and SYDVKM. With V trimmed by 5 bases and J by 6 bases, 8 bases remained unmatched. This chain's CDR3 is CASSRLAGAGDTQYF. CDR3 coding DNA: TGTGCCAGCAGTCGCCTAGCGGGAGCGGGGGATACGCAGTATTTT.

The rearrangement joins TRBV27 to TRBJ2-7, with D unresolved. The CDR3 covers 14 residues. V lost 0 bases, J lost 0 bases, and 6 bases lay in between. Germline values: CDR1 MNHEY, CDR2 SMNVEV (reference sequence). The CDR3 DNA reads TGTGCCAGCAGTTTATCTCTCTCCTCCTACGAGCAGTACTTC. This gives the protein CASSLSLSSYEQYF.

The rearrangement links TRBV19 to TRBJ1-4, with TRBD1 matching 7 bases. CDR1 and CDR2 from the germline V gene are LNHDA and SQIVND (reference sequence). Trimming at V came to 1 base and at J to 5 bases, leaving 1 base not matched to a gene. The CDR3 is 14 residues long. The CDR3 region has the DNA TGTGCCAGTAGTATAGGACAGGGAAATGAAAAACTGTTTTTT. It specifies CASSIGQGNEKLFF.

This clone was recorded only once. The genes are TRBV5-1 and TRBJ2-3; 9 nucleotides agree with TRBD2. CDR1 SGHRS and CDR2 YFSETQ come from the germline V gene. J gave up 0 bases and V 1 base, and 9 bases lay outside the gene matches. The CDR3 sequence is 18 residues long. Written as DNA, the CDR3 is TGCGCCAGCAGCTTGAGAGTAGCGGGGGTTTCTAGCACAGATACGCAGTATTTT. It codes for CASSLRVAGVSSTDTQYF.

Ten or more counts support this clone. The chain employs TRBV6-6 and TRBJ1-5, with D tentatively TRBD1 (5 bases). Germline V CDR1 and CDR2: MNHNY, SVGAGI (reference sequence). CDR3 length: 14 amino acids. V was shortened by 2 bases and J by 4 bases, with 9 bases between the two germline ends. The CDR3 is CASSYGGGNQPQHF. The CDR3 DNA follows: TGTGCCAGCAGTTACGGGGGGGGTAATCAGCCCCAGCATTTT.

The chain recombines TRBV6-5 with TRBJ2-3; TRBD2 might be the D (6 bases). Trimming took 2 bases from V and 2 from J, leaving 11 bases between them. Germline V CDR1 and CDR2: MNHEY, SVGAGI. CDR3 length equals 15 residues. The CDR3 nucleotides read TGTGCCAGCAGTTACGTCCGCGGGAACACAGATACGCAGTATTTT. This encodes CASSYVRGNTDTQYF.

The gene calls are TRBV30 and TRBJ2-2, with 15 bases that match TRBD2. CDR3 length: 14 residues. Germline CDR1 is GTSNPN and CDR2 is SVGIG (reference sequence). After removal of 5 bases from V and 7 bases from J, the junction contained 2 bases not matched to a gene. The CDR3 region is CAWGLAGGDGELFF. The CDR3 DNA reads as TGTGCCTGGGGACTAGCGGGAGGGGACGGGGAGCTGTTTTTT.

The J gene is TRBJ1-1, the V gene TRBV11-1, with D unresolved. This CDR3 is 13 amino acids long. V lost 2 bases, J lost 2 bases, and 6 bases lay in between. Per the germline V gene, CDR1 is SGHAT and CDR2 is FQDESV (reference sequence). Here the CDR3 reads CASSLSGNTEAFF. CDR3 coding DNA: TGTGCCAGCAGCTTATCAGGAAACACTGAAGCTTTCTTT. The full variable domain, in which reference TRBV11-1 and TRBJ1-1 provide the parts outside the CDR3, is EAEVAQSPRYKITEKSQAVAFWCDPISGHATLYWYRQILGQGPELLVQFQDESVVDDSQLPKDRFSAERLKGVDSTLKIQPAELGDSAMYLCASSLSGNTEAFFGQGTRLTVV.

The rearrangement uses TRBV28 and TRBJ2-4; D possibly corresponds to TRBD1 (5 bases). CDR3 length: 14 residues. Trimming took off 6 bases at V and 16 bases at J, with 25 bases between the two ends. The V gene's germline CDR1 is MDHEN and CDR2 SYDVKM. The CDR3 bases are TGTGCCAGCAGCAAAACCACAGGACCCAAGCTAGAATACTTC. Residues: CASSKTTGPKLEYF.

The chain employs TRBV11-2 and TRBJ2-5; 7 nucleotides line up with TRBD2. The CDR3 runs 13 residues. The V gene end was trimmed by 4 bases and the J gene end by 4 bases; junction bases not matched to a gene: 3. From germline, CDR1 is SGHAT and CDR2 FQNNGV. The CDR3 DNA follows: TGTGCCAGCAGCTCTACGGGAGGAGAGACCCAGTACTTC. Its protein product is CASSSTGGETQYF. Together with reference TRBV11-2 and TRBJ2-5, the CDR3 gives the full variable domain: EAGVAQSPRYKIIEKRQSVAFWCNPISGHATLYWYQQILGQGPKLLIQFQNNGVVDDSQLPKDRFSAERLKGVDSTLKIQPAKLEDSAVYLCASSSTGGETQYFGPGTRLLVL.

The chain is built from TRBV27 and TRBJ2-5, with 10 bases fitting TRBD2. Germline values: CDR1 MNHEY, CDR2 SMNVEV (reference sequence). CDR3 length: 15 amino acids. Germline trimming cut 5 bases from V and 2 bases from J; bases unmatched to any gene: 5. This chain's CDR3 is CASSPPGLAQETQYF. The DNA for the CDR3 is TGTGCCAGCAGTCCCCCGGGACTAGCGCAAGAGACCCAGTACTTC.

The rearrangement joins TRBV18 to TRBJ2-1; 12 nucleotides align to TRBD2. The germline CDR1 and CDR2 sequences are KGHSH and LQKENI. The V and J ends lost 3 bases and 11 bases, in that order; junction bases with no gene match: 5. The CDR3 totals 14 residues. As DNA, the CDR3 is TGTGCCAGCTCACCCAGACTAGCGGGAGACCAGCAGTTCTTC. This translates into CASSPRLAGDQQFF. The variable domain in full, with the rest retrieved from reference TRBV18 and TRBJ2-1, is NAGVMQNPRHLVRRRGQEARLRCSPMKGHSHVYWYRQLPEEGLKFMVYLQKENIIDESGMPKERFSAEFPKEGPSILRIQQVVRGDSAAYFCASSPRLAGDQQFFGPGTRLTVL.

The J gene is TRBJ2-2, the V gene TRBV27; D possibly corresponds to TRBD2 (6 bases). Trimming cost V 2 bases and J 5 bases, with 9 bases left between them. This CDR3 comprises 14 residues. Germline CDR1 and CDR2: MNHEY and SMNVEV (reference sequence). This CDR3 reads CASSLGGGTGELFF. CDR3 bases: TGTGCCAGCAGTTTAGGTGGGGGGACCGGGGAGCTGTTTTTT.

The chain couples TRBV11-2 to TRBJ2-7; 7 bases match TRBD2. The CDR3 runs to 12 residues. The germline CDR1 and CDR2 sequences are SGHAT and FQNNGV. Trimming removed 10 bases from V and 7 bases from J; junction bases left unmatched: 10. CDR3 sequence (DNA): TGTGCCACCCGGCGGGGGTCCCGAGAGCAGTACTTC. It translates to CATRRGSREQYF.